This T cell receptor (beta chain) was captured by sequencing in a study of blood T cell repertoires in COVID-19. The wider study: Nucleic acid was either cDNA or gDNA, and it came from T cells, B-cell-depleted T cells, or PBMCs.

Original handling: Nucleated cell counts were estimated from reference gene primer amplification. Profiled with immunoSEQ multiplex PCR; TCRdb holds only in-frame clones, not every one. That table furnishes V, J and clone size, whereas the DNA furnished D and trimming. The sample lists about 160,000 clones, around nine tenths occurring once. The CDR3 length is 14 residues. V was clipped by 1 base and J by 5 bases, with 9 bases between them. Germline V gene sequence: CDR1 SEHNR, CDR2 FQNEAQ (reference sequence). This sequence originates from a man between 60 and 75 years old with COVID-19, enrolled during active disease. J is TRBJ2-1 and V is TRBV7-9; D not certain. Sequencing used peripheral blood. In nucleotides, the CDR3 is TGTGCCAGCAGCTTAGAAGCAGACAACAATGAGCAGTTCTTC. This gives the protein CASSLEADNNEQFF. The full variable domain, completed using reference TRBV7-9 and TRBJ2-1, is DTGVSQNPRHKITKRGQNVTFRCDPISEHNRLYWYRQTLGQGPEFLTYFQNEAQLEKSRLLSDRFSAERPKGSFSTLEIQRTEQGDSAMYLCASSLEADNNEQFFGPGTRLTVL.